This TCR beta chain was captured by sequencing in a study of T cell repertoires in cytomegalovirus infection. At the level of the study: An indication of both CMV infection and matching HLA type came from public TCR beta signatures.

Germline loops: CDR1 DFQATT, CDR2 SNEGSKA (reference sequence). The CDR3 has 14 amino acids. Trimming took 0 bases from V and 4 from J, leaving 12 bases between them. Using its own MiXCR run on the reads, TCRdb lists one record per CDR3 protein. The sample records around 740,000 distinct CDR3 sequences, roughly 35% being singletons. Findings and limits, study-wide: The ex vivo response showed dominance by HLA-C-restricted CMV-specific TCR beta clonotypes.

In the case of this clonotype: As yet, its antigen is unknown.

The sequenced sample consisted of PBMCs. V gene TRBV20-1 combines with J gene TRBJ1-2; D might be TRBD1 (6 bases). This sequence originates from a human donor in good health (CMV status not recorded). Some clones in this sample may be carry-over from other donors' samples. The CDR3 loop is CSARDGRGLYGYTF. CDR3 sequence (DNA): TGCAGTGCTAGAGATGGTCGGGGGCTCTATGGCTACACCTTC.